These T cell receptor beta chains were read from a single sample in a study of regulatory T cells in long-lasting Graves disease. A single record per CDR3 protein comes from TCRdb applying MiXCR to the multiplex PCR reads. The repertoire holds roughly 500,000 distinct CDR3 sequences, 13% to 15% seen once, with about a sixth in the top ten. These data were likewise used in another study, on T cells in Graves' hyperthyroidism and ophthalmopathy.

Sequencing used peripheral blood mononuclear cells (PBMCs), obtained at new diagnosis, from a patient treated with antithyroid drugs. These TCRs come from a woman in her fifties or sixties with Graves disease. Each CDR3 is given with its conserved first and last residue. The order of the fields is V gene, D gene, J gene, clone size, CDR3 protein, CDR3 DNA. A D gene is named only where the DNA matches it firmly. Expanded clones are given a class, and other clones once, few, many or no size at all.

V gene: TRBV11-2; D gene: TRBD1; J gene: TRBJ2-3; clone size: few; CDR3 protein: CASSLGWTGSTDTQYF; CDR3 DNA: TGTGCCAGCAGTTTGGGTTGGACAGGGAGCACAGATACGCAGTATTTT
V gene: TRBV20-1; D gene: .; J gene: TRBJ2-7; clone size: many; CDR3 protein: CSAGPPGAYEQYF; CDR3 DNA: TGCAGTGCTGGTCCCCCAGGAGCCTACGAGCAGTACTTC
V gene: TRBV7-9; D gene: .; J gene: TRBJ1-3; clone size: few; CDR3 protein: CASSKMVYSGNTIYF; CDR3 DNA: TGTGCCAGCAGCAAAATGGTTTACTCTGGAAACACCATATATTTT
V gene: TRBV10-2; D gene: .; J gene: TRBJ2-7; clone size: .; CDR3 protein: CASSSTSSGYEQYF; CDR3 DNA: TGCGCCAGCAGCTCCACCAGCAGTGGCTACGAGCAGTACTTC
V gene: TRBV18; D gene: TRBD2; J gene: TRBJ2-1; clone size: many; CDR3 protein: CASSLGTSGSGGNEQFF; CDR3 DNA: TGTGCCAGCTCCCTCGGGACTAGCGGGAGCGGGGGCAATGAGCAGTTCTTC
V gene: TRBV27; D gene: TRBD1; J gene: TRBJ2-3; clone size: few; CDR3 protein: CASSSQGVSTDTQYF; CDR3 DNA: TGTGCCAGCAGTTCACAGGGGGTCTCCACAGATACGCAGTATTTT
V gene: TRBV24-1; D gene: TRBD1; J gene: TRBJ2-5; clone size: few; CDR3 protein: CATSDPRGIQETQYF; CDR3 DNA: TGTGCCACCAGTGACCCCAGGGGGATCCAAGAGACCCAGTACTTC
V gene: TRBV14; D gene: TRBD2; J gene: TRBJ2-7; clone size: .; CDR3 protein: CASSQGLAGVDYEQYF; CDR3 DNA: TGTGCCAGCAGCCAAGGGCTAGCGGGAGTAGATTACGAGCAGTACTTC
V gene: TRBV7-2; D gene: .; J gene: TRBJ2-7; clone size: many; CDR3 protein: CASSPRPPELYYEQYF; CDR3 DNA: TGTGCCAGCAGCCCCAGGCCCCCGGAACTATACTACGAGCAGTACTTC
V gene: TRBV27; D gene: TRBD2; J gene: TRBJ2-1; clone size: .; CDR3 protein: CASSPNLGLAGGNEQFF; CDR3 DNA: TGTGCCAGCAGTCCCAACTTGGGACTAGCGGGAGGTAATGAGCAGTTCTTC
V gene: TRBV28; D gene: TRBD1; J gene: TRBJ2-7; clone size: many; CDR3 protein: CASTGFWTGNYEQYF; CDR3 DNA: TGTGCCAGCACGGGGTTCTGGACAGGGAATTACGAGCAGTACTTC
V gene: TRBV6-1; D gene: .; J gene: TRBJ1-5; clone size: many; CDR3 protein: CASSGRGFRVQHF; CDR3 DNA: TGTGCCAGCAGCGGAAGGGGGTTTAGGGTCCAGCATTTT
V gene: TRBV11-2; D gene: .; J gene: TRBJ1-2; clone size: .; CDR3 protein: CASSQAAGSFGYTF; CDR3 DNA: TGTGCCAGCAGCCAAGCCGCGGGTTCTTTTGGCTACACCTTC
V gene: TRBV27; D gene: TRBD1; J gene: TRBJ1-6; clone size: many; CDR3 protein: CASSTTGTANSPLHF; CDR3 DNA: TGTGCCAGCAGTACAACCGGGACAGCCAATTCACCCCTCCACTTT
V gene: TRBV7-9; D gene: TRBD1; J gene: TRBJ2-7; clone size: .; CDR3 protein: CASSSPPTGNYYEQYF; CDR3 DNA: TGTGCCAGCAGCTCCCCCCCGACAGGGAACTACTACGAGCAGTACTTC
V gene: TRBV27; D gene: .; J gene: TRBJ2-5; clone size: many; CDR3 protein: CASRPEQGLQETQYF; CDR3 DNA: TGTGCCAGCAGACCCGAACAGGGCCTCCAAGAGACCCAGTACTTC
V gene: TRBV27; D gene: .; J gene: TRBJ2-1; clone size: many; CDR3 protein: CASSDPANNEQFF; CDR3 DNA: TGTGCCAGCAGCGACCCTGCGAATAATGAGCAGTTCTTC
V gene: TRBV7-8; D gene: TRBD2; J gene: TRBJ2-1; clone size: few; CDR3 protein: CASSLRSPLAGVGEQFF; CDR3 DNA: TGTGCCAGCAGCTTAAGGTCCCCCTTAGCGGGAGTTGGGGAGCAGTTCTTC
V gene: TRBV5-4; D gene: .; J gene: TRBJ2-1; clone size: few; CDR3 protein: CASSLDGRGEQFF; CDR3 DNA: TGTGCCAGCAGCTTGGACGGGCGAGGGGAGCAGTTCTTC
V gene: TRBV9; D gene: TRBD1; J gene: TRBJ1-2; clone size: many; CDR3 protein: CASSPRQGKTGYGYTF; CDR3 DNA: TGTGCCAGCAGCCCTCGACAGGGGAAAACGGGCTATGGCTACACCTTC
V gene: TRBV28; D gene: TRBD1; J gene: TRBJ1-5; clone size: many; CDR3 protein: CASRTSARGLEQPQHF; CDR3 DNA: TGTGCCAGCAGAACCAGCGCCAGGGGGCTGGAACAGCCCCAGCATTTT
V gene: TRBV7-8; D gene: TRBD1; J gene: TRBJ2-5; clone size: many; CDR3 protein: CASSLATGQGTFQETQYF; CDR3 DNA: TGTGCCAGCAGCTTAGCAACTGGACAGGGAACTTTTCAGGAGACCCAGTACTTC
V gene: TRBV28; D gene: TRBD2; J gene: TRBJ2-3; clone size: few; CDR3 protein: CASSLSGNTQYF; CDR3 DNA: TGTGCCAGCAGTTTAAGCGGGAATACGCAGTATTTT
V gene: TRBV9; D gene: .; J gene: TRBJ2-5; clone size: few; CDR3 protein: CASSEEYQETQYF; CDR3 DNA: TGTGCCAGCAGCGAGGAGTACCAAGAGACCCAGTACTTC
V gene: TRBV4-1; D gene: .; J gene: TRBJ1-5; clone size: .; CDR3 protein: CASSQDPGGNQPQHF; CDR3 DNA: TGCGCCAGCAGCCAAGATCCGGGCGGTAATCAGCCCCAGCATTTT
V gene: TRBV20-1; D gene: .; J gene: TRBJ2-1; clone size: few; CDR3 protein: CSASAPGGLSGSYNEQFF; CDR3 DNA: TGCAGTGCTAGTGCCCCCGGGGGCTTATCAGGCTCCTACAATGAGCAGTTCTTC
V gene: TRBV3-1; D gene: .; J gene: TRBJ1-6; clone size: few; CDR3 protein: CASSQETGTKNSPLHF; CDR3 DNA: TGTGCCAGCAGCCAAGAGACCGGGACAAAAAATTCACCCCTCCACTTT
V gene: TRBV9; D gene: .; J gene: TRBJ1-5; clone size: .; CDR3 protein: CASSPILGSNQPQHF; CDR3 DNA: TGTGCCAGCAGCCCTATTCTAGGGAGTAATCAGCCCCAGCATTTT
V gene: TRBV10-3; D gene: .; J gene: TRBJ2-4; clone size: .; CDR3 protein: CASSSRAVPEWAKNIQYF; CDR3 DNA: TGTGCCTCCTCAAGTCGGGCAGTTCCTGAGTGGGCCAAAAACATTCAGTACTTC
V gene: TRBV7-9; D gene: .; J gene: TRBJ1-4; clone size: .; CDR3 protein: CASNRDGNEKLPF; CDR3 DNA: TGTGCCAGCAACCGGGACGGGAATGAAAAACTGCCTTTT
V gene: TRBV5-1; D gene: TRBD2; J gene: TRBJ2-7; clone size: few; CDR3 protein: CASSFGAGDEQYF; CDR3 DNA: TGCGCCAGCAGCTTCGGGGCGGGAGACGAGCAGTACTTC
V gene: TRBV25-1; D gene: .; J gene: TRBJ2-7; clone size: few; CDR3 protein: CASSVTAGIVEQYF; CDR3 DNA: TGTGCCAGCAGTGTAACCGCTGGTATTGTCGAGCAGTACTTC
V gene: TRBV7-3; D gene: TRBD1; J gene: TRBJ1-2; clone size: .; CDR3 protein: CASSPPPPDLRDRGRKPYGYTF; CDR3 DNA: TGTGCCAGCAGCCCCCCCCCCCCGGACTTACGGGACAGGGGGCGAAAACCCTATGGCTACACCTTC
V gene: TRBV7-6; D gene: .; J gene: TRBJ2-3; clone size: few; CDR3 protein: CASSLVRDGTDTQYF; CDR3 DNA: TGTGCCAGCAGCTTGGTCAGGGATGGCACAGATACGCAGTATTTT
V gene: TRBV27; D gene: .; J gene: TRBJ1-4; clone size: .; CDR3 protein: CASSLKGKLFF; CDR3 DNA: TGTGCCAGCAGCCTAAAGGGGAAACTGTTTTTT
V gene: TRBV27; D gene: .; J gene: TRBJ2-7; clone size: .; CDR3 protein: CASSAEDHHSYEQYF; CDR3 DNA: TGTGCCAGCAGCGCAGAGGACCACCACTCCTACGAGCAGTACTTC
V gene: TRBV9; D gene: TRBD1; J gene: TRBJ1-2; clone size: many; CDR3 protein: CASQGVGLTNYGYTF; CDR3 DNA: TGTGCCAGCCAGGGGGTCGGACTCACCAACTATGGCTACACCTTC
V gene: TRBV20-1; D gene: TRBD2; J gene: TRBJ2-1; clone size: few; CDR3 protein: CSAPVGGTSENNEQFF; CDR3 DNA: TGCAGTGCTCCAGTCGGCGGGACTAGCGAAAACAATGAGCAGTTCTTC
V gene: TRBV11-2; D gene: .; J gene: TRBJ1-1; clone size: many; CDR3 protein: CASSDWGADPEAFF; CDR3 DNA: TGTGCCAGCAGCGATTGGGGGGCGGACCCTGAAGCTTTCTTT
V gene: TRBV4-1; D gene: .; J gene: TRBJ1-1; clone size: .; CDR3 protein: CASSQGDLNTEAFF; CDR3 DNA: TGCGCCAGCAGCCAAGGGGACCTAAACACTGAAGCTTTCTTT
V gene: TRBV7-9; D gene: TRBD2; J gene: TRBJ2-5; clone size: many; CDR3 protein: CASSHTLAGAYQETQYF; CDR3 DNA: TGTGCCAGCAGTCACACCTTAGCGGGAGCGTACCAAGAGACCCAGTACTTC